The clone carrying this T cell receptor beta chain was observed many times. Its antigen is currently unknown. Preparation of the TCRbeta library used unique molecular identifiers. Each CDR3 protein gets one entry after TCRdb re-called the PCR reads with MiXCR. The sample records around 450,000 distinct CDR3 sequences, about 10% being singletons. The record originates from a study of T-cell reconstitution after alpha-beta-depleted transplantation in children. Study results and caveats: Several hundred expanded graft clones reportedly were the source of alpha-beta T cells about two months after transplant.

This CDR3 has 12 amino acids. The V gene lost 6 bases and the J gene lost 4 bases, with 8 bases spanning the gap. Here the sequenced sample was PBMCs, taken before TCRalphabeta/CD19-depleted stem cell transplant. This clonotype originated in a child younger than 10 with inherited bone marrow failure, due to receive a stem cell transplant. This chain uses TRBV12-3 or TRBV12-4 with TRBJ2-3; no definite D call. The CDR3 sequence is CASSSGADTQYF. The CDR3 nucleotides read TGTGCCAGCAGCTCCGGCGCAGATACGCAGTATTTT.